This entry lists 19 T cell receptor beta chains sequenced from one sample in a study of T cell repertoires in cytomegalovirus infection. Their recognized antigens are unknown. TCRdb used MiXCR to reprocess the reads, holding one entry per CDR3 protein. The sample has 65,000 to 85,000 distinct CDR3 sequences; around 30% are singletons. The sample was CD8+ T cells from cultured PBMCs, taken from culture after CMV antigen stimulation. Source of these receptors: a human donor in good health (CMV status not recorded). Some clones in this sample may be carry-over from other donors' samples.

V is TRBV11-2 and J is TRBJ2-1, with a possible D match to TRBD2 (5 bases). The ends were cut back, 4 bases at V and 11 bases at J, with 12 bases in the middle. Germline lookup yields CDR1 SGHAT and CDR2 FQNNGV. The CDR3 contains 12 residues. The CDR3 DNA reads TGTGCCAGCAGCTCCTACGAGGGTAAGCAGTTCTTC. It is translated as CASSSYEGKQFF.

V and J are TRBV29-1 and TRBJ1-2; D ambiguous. CDR1 is SQVTM and CDR2 is ANQGSEA in the germline V gene. The CDR3 is 11 amino acids. V was pared by 8 bases and J by 5 bases, with 12 bases between. Written as DNA, the CDR3 is TGCAGCACCAGCGGGTTATATGGCTACACCTTC. Protein sequence: CSTSGLYGYTF.

This chain uses TRBV5-5 with TRBJ1-4; possibly TRBD1 for D (5 bases). Per germline, CDR1 SGHKS and CDR2 YYEKEE (reference sequence). The V and J ends lost 3 bases and 2 bases respectively, with 11 bases between them. The CDR3 consists of 15 residues. The CDR3 here is CASSSQGDTNEKLFF. In nucleotides, the CDR3 is TGTGCCAGCAGCTCGCAGGGAGACACTAATGAAAAACTGTTTTTT.

The rearrangement uses TRBV20-1 and TRBJ1-4, with TRBD1 as a possible D gene (6 bases). CDR3 length: 12 amino acids. The V gene's germline CDR1 is DFQATT and CDR2 SNEGSKA (reference sequence). Trimming stripped 6 bases from V and 4 bases from J, with 9 bases between. The CDR3 reads CSAKQGNEKLFF. Written as DNA, the CDR3 is TGCAGTGCAAAACAGGGTAATGAAAAACTGTTTTTT.

This clonotype was seen at least ten times. The chain uses TRBV7-9 and TRBJ1-5; D not certain. Trimming left V 4 bases short and J 6 bases short, with 7 bases between. CDR3 length: 12 amino acids. Germline CDR1 and CDR2: SEHNR and FQNEAQ (reference sequence). The DNA for the CDR3 is TGTGCCAGCAGCTCGATAAGTCAGCCCCAGCATTTT. Translating it yields CASSSISQPQHF. The full variable domain, in which reference TRBV7-9 and TRBJ1-5 provide the parts outside the CDR3, is DTGVSQNPRHKITKRGQNVTFRCDPISEHNRLYWYRQTLGQGPEFLTYFQNEAQLEKSRLLSDRFSAERPKGSFSTLEIQRTEQGDSAMYLCASSSISQPQHFGDGTRLSIL.

This chain joins TRBV7-9 and TRBJ2-1, with D possibly matching TRBD1 (6 bases). This CDR3 spans 16 amino acids. Germline V gives CDR1 SEHNR, CDR2 FQNEAQ (reference sequence). The V end was cut by 5 bases, the J end by 0 bases, with 14 bases between. The CDR3 region is CASSPNRDHSYNEQFF. CDR3 DNA: TGTGCCAGCAGCCCTAACAGGGACCACTCCTACAATGAGCAGTTCTTC.

The chain has TRBV15 and TRBJ1-4, with TRBD1 identical over 10 bases. V gave up 3 bases and J gave up 7 bases; unmatched junction bases: 5. Germline V gene lookup returns CDR1 LNHNV and CDR2 YYDKDF (reference sequence). CDR3 size: 15 residues. CDR3 amino acids: CATSSDRGRAEKLFF. In DNA form, the CDR3 reads TGTGCCACCAGCAGTGACAGGGGGCGGGCTGAAAAACTGTTTTTT.

There are a few counts of this clonotype. The CDR3 sequence: CASSQDWDWTGHNYGYTF. The CDR3 nucleotides read TGCGCCAGCAGCCAAGATTGGGATTGGACAGGGCATAACTATGGCTACACCTTC. The V call is TRBV4-1, the J call TRBJ1-2, with 8 bases lining up with TRBD1. This CDR3 spans 18 amino acids. The J segment lost 1 base and the V segment lost 0 bases, leaving 10 bases of the junction unmatched. Germline V CDR1 and CDR2: MGHRA, YSYEKL.

The chain carries TRBV7-4 and TRBJ2-7; 7 bases match TRBD1. The CDR3 covers 16 residues. Germline CDR1 SGHVT, CDR2 SQSDAQ. V dropped 5 bases and J dropped 0; count of bases not matched to a gene: 10. The CDR3 nucleotides read TGTGCCAGCAGCCCCGCCTCCGGGACAGACTCCTACGAGCAGTACTTC. Translating it yields CASSPASGTDSYEQYF.

In its sample, this clonotype was seen many times. The chain is built from TRBV7-9 and TRBJ2-7, with D maybe TRBD2 (6 bases). CDR1 is SEHNR, CDR2 FQNEAQ, per germline (reference sequence). The CDR3 consists of 16 residues. Deletions cut 5 bases from V and 3 bases from J, with 20 bases between. Written as DNA, the CDR3 is TGTGCCAGCAGCCATCCCGCGGGCGGAGGGTTCTACGAGCAGTACTTC. Amino acid sequence: CASSHPAGGGFYEQYF.

At least ten counts were recorded for this clonotype. The chain joins TRBV7-8 to TRBJ2-7; TRBD2 might be the D (6 bases). V was clipped by 7 bases and J by 0 bases, with 19 bases between them. Per the germline V gene, CDR1 is SGHVS and CDR2 is FQNEAQ. The CDR3 extends over 16 amino acids. The CDR3 is CASIEVGGESSYEQYF. The CDR3 nucleotides are TGTGCCAGCATCGAGGTCGGCGGGGAGAGCTCCTACGAGCAGTACTTC.

This chain links TRBV6-5 with TRBJ1-2, with D possibly matching TRBD1 (6 bases). The CDR3 is made up of 15 amino acids. V was clipped by 5 bases and J by 4 bases, with 17 bases between them. The germline V gene has CDR1 MNHEY and CDR2 SVGAGI. The chain's CDR3 is CASSPGTRGTYGYTF. CDR3 sequence (DNA): TGTGCCAGCAGTCCCGGGACACGGGGGACCTATGGCTACACCTTC.

This clonotype was counted between two and nine times. This rearrangement joins TRBV7-8 to TRBJ2-7; TRBD1 or TRBD2 may be the D gene (5 bases each). The V end lost 2 bases, the J end lost 7 bases, and 18 bases lay between the germline ends. Per the germline V gene, CDR1 is SGHVS and CDR2 is FQNEAQ. The CDR3 loop spans 15 amino acids. CDR3 sequence: CASSLMRGPREEQYF. CDR3 DNA sequence: TGTGCCAGCAGCTTAATGAGGGGCCCCAGGGAAGAGCAGTACTTC.

This clonotype was counted between two and nine times. The CDR3: CASSSSGRSSYEQYF. The DNA for the CDR3 is TGTGCCAGCAGTTCCAGCGGGAGGTCCTCCTACGAGCAGTACTTC. The rearrangement links TRBV27 to TRBJ2-7; 9 bases align to TRBD2. V was clipped by 4 bases and J by 0 bases; unmatched bases: 4. In germline, CDR1 is MNHEY, CDR2 SMNVEV (reference sequence). This CDR3 spans 15 amino acids.

V usage is TRBV2 and J usage is TRBJ2-7, with 9 bases fitting TRBD1. Per the germline V gene, CDR1 is SNHLY and CDR2 is FYNNEI. This CDR3 is built from 16 residues. With 6 bases clipped from V and 0 bases from J, the junction kept 9 bases outside the gene matches. CDR3 in DNA: TGTGCCAGCAGCGCACCCCGGGACAGGGTCTCCTACGAGCAGTACTTC. Residues: CASSAPRDRVSYEQYF.

This chain joins TRBV7-2 and TRBJ2-5, with 9 bases aligning to TRBD2. The CDR3 contains 15 residues. CDR1 SGHTA and CDR2 FQGNSA come from the germline V gene. Trimming removed 1 base from V and 4 bases from J; junction bases left unmatched: 4. CDR3 amino acids: CASSLGASGVETQYF. CDR3 coding DNA: TGTGCCAGCAGCTTAGGAGCTAGCGGGGTAGAGACCCAGTACTTC.

The rearrangement links TRBV12-3 or TRBV12-4 to TRBJ2-3; possibly TRBD1 for D (6 bases). The CDR3 runs to 14 residues. Deletions cut 0 bases from V and 2 bases from J, with 6 bases between. CDR3 sequence reads: CASSLAGHTDTQYF. The DNA of the CDR3 is TGTGCCAGCAGTTTAGCGGGACACACAGATACGCAGTATTTT.

Only a few counts were recorded for this clonotype. The chain carries TRBV2 and TRBJ1-2; 10 bases agree with TRBD1. The V gene's germline CDR1 is SNHLY and CDR2 FYNNEI. Unmatched junction bases numbered 6, after V lost 0 bases and J lost 5 bases. The CDR3 has 16 amino acids. The CDR3 loop is CASSEAPGQGLYGYTF. The CDR3 bases are TGTGCCAGCAGTGAAGCCCCGGGACAGGGGTTGTATGGCTACACCTTC.

This clonotype has more than one count but fewer than ten. V and J are TRBV11-3 and TRBJ1-1; D might be TRBD1 (5 bases). Germline CDR1 and CDR2: SGHNT and YENEEA. V was shortened by 5 bases and J by 5 bases, with 15 bases between the two germline ends. The CDR3 totals 14 residues. This CDR3 is CASSPPGGRTEAFF. The CDR3 DNA is TGTGCCAGCAGCCCCCCCGGGGGAAGGACTGAAGCTTTCTTT.